The TCR beta chain described here comes from a study of T-cell memory formation after mild COVID-19 (dated by TCRdb to the early 2020s). Study-level background: TCR sequence clusters from the two donors were found to be largely donor specific. In two donors, T-cell clones that expanded and contracted after mild COVID-19 were followed by sequencing TCRalpha and TCRbeta repertoires longitudinally. The cohort comprised two young, previously healthy adult volunteers, one female and one male.

The listed sequencing device is Illumina NovaSeq 6000. Using 5'RACE with constant-segment primers, TCRalpha and TCRbeta cDNA libraries were constructed, with sample barcodes and unique molecular identifiers added in the process. RNA was extracted from every sample with Trizol reagent. Amplification of the libraries took two PCR steps, and the second step added a second sample barcode plus Illumina TruSeq adapters. Sequencing of libraries was performed on an Illumina NovaSeq with 2 x 150 bp paired-end reads. Concerning the study's data processing: The reads were demultiplexed and collapsed into UMI-guided consensus sequences using migec v1.2.7. Using mixcr v2.1.11, UMI consensuses were aligned to TRA and TRB V and J templates and then assembled into clonotypes. Clonotypes were classified as expanded or contracted when called significant by both edgeR and NoisET, with noise models trained on biological replicates. edgeR calls used a false discovery rate-adjusted p below 0.01 and a log2 fold-change threshold of 1. As an exploratory analysis of dynamics, max-normalized trajectories of the 1000 most abundant clonotypes were examined with PCA combined with hierarchical clustering. Separately sequenced CD4+ and CD8+ repertoires were used to assign the CD4 or CD8 phenotype of responding clones. The public reads were reprocessed in TCRdb via fastp at Q25 and MiXCR, keeping in-frame beta chains. Records with the same CDR3 protein are collapsed into one entry carrying the most frequent genes and DNA. These V and J calls originate from TCRdb's pipeline instead of the authors' own analysis. The sample records about 400,000 distinct CDR3 sequences, less than 25% of which are singletons. In total, the top ten clones hold around 8.8% of the sample.

Reading from cysteine to phenylalanine, the CDR3 counts 15 amino acids. The entry retains the CDR3 DNA only, 45 bases that are in frame from base 1. The germline V gene sets CDR1 to MRHNA and CDR2 to SNTAGT. Cut back by 2 bases and 4 bases, the V and J ends lie 13 bases apart. In its sample, this clonotype was seen many times. The clone's antigen remains unknown. The record has no base qualities; no much larger clone is one base away. PBMCs were isolated by Ficoll-Paque density gradient centrifugation. Broader findings and caveats from the paper: SARS-CoV-2 specificity of the second-wave clones peaking on day 37 was not confirmed. Some responding clones were detected in pre-infection memory, suggesting pre-existing cross-reactive memory T cells joined the SARS-CoV-2 response. The study covered only a couple of mild cases, and larger cohorts including severe cases with pre-infection samples were considered necessary. Contracting CD4+ clones appeared mostly in the CM and EM memory subsets, whereas CD8+ clones were enriched in EMRA. From day 15 to 85, contracting clones showed balanced CD4/CD8 phenotypes, whereas a second wave of clones that expanded from day 15 to 37 leaned towards CD4+.

The sequence is built from TRBV6-4 and TRBJ2-3, with TRBD2 as a weak D call on 6 bases. This sequence was found in an adult woman who had mild COVID-19 (a few samples of this study predate the infection). The sample titles of this study are shuffled in the database, so cell type and time point are left out; the donor was told from shared clones. Source material: PBMCs or a T cell subset sorted from them (not recorded which). The CDR3 loop reads CASSDSEGGADTQYF. The nucleotide sequence is given as TGTGCCAGCAGTGACAGTGAGGGCGGGGCAGATACGCAGTATTTT.